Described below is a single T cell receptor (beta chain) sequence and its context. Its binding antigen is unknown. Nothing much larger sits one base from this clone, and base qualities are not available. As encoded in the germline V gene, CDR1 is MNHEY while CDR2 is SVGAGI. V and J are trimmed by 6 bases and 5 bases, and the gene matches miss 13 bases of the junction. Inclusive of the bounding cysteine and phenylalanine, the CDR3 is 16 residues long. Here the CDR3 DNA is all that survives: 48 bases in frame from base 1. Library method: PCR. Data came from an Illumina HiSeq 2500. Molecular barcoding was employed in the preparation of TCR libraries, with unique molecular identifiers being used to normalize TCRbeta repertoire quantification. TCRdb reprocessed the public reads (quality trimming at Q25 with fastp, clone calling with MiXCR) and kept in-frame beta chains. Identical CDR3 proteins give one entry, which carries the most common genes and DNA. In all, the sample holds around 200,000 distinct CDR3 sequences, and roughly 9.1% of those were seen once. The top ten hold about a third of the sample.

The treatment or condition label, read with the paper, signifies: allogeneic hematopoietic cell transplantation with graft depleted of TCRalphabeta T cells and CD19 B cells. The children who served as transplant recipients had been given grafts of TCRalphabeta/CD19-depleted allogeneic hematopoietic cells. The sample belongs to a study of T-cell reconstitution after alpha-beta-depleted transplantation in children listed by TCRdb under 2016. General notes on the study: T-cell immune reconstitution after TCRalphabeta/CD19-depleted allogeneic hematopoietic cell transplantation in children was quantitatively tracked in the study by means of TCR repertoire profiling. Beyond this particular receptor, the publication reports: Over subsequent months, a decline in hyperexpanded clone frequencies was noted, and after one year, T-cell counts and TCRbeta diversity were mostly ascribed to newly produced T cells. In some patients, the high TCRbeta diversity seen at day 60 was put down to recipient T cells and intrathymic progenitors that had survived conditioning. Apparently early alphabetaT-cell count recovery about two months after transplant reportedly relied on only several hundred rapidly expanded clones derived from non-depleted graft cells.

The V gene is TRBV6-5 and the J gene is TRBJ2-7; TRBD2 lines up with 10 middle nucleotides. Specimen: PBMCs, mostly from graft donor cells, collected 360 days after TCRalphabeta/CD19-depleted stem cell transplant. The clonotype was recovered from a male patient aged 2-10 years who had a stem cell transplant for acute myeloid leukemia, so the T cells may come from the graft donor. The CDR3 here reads CASSFTSSGRADEQYF. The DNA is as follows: TGTGCCAGCAGCTTTACTTCGAGCGGGAGGGCCGACGAGCAGTACTTC.